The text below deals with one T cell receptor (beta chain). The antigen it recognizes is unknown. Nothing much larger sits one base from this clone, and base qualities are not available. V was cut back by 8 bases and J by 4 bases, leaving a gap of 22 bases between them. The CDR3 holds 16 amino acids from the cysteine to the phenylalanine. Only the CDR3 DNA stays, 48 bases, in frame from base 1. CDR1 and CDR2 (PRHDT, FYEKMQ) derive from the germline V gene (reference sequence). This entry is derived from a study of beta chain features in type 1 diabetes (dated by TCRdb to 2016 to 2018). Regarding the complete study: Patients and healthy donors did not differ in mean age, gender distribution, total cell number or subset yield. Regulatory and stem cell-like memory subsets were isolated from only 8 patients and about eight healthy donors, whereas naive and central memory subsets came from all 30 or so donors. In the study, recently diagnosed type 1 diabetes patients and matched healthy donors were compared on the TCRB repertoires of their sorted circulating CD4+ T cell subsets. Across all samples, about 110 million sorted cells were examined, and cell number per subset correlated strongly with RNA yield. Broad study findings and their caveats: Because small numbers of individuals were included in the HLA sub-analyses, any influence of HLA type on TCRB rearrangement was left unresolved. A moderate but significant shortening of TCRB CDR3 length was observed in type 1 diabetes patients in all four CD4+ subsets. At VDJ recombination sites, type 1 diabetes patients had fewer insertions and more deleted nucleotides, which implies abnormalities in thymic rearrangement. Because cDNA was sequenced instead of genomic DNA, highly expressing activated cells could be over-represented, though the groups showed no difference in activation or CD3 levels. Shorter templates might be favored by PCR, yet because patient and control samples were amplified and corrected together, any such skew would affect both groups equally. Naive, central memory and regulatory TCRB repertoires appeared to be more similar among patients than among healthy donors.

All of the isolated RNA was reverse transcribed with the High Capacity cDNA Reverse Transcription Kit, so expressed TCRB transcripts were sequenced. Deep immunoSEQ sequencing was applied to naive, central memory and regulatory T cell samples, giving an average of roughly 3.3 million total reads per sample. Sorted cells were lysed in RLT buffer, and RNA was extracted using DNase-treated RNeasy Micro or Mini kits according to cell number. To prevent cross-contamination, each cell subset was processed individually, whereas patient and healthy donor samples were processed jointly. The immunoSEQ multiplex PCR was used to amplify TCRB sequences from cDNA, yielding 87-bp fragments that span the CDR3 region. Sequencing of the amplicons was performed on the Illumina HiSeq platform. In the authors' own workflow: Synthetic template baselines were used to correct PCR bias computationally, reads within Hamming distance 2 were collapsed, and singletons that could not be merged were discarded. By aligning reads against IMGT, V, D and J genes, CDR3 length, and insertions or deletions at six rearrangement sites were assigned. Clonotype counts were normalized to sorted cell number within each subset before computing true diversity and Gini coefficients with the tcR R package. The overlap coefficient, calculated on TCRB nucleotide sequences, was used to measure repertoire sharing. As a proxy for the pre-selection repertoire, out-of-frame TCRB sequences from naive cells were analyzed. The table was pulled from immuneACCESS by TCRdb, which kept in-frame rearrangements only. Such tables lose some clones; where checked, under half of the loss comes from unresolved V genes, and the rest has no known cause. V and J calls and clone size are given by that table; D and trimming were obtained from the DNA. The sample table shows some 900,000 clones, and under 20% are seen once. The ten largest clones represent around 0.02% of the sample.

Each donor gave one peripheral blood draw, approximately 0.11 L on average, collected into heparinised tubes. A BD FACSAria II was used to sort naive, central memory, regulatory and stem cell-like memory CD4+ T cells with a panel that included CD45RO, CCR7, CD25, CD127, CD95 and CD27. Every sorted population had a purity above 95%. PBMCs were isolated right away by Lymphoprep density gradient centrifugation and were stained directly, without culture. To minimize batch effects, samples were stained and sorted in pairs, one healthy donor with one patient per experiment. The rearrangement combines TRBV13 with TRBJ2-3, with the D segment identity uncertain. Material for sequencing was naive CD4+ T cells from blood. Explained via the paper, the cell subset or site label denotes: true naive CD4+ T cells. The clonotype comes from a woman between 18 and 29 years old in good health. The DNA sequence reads TGTGCCAGCTCTAGGGAAAAAGTGGGATTCGCAGATACGCAGTATTTT. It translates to CASSREKVGFADTQYF. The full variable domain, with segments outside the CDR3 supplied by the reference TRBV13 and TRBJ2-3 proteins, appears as AAGVIQSPRHLIKEKRETATLKCYPIPRHDTVYWYQQGPGQDPQFLISFYEKMQSDKGSIPDRFSAQQFSDYHSELNMSSLELGDSALYFCASSREKVGFADTQYFGPGTRLTVL.